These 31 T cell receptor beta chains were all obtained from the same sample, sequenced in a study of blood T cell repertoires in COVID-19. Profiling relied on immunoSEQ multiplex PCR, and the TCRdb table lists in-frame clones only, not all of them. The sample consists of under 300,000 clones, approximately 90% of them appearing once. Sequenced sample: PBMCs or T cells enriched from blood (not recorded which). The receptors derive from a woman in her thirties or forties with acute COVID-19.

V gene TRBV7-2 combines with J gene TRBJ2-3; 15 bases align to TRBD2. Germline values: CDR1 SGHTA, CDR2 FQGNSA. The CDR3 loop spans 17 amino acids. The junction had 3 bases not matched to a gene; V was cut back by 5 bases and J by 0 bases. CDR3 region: CASSAGLAGGSTDTQYF. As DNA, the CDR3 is TGTGCCAGCAGCGCGGGACTAGCGGGGGGTAGCACAGATACGCAGTATTTT.

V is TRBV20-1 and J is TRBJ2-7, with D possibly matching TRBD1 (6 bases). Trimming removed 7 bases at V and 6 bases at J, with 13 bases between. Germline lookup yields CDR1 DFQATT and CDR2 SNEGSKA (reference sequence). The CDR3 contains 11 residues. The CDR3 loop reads CSVQGISEQYF. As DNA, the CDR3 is TGCAGTGTACAGGGAATCAGCGAGCAGTACTTC.

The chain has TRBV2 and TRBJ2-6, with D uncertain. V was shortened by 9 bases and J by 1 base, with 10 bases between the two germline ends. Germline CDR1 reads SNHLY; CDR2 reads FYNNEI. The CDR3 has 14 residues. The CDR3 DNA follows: TGTGCCAGAGAACAGCAATCTGGGGCCAACGTCCTGACTTTC. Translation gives CAREQQSGANVLTF. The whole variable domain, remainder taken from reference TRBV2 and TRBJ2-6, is EPEVTQTPSHQVTQMGQEVILRCVPISNHLYFYWYRQILGQKVEFLVSFYNNEISEKSEIFDDQFSVERPDGSNFTLKIRSTKLEDSAMYFCAREQQSGANVLTFGAGSRLTVL.

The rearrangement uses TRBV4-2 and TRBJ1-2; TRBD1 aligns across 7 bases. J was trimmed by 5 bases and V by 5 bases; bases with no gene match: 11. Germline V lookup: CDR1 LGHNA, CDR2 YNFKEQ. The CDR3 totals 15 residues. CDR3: CASSAPYQGDYGYTF. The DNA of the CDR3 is TGTGCCAGCAGCGCTCCCTACCAGGGGGATTATGGCTACACCTTC.

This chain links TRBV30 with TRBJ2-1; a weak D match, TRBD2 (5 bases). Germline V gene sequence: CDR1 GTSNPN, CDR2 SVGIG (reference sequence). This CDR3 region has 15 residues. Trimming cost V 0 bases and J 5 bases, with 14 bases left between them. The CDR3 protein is CAWSVRLGGNNEQFF. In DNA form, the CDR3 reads TGTGCCTGGAGTGTACGTCTTGGAGGAAACAATGAGCAGTTCTTC. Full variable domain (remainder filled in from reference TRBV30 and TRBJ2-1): SQTIHQWPATLVQPVGSPLSLECTVEGTSNPNLYWYRQAAGRGLQLLFYSVGIGQISSEVPQNLSASRPQDRQFILSSKKLLLSDSGFYLCAWSVRLGGNNEQFFGPGTRLTVL.

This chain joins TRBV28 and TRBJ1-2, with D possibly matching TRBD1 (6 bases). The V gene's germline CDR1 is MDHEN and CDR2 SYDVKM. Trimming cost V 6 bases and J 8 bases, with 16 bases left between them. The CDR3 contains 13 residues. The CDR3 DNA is TGTGCCAGCAGCCCTACAGGGAACTTCGGCTACACCTTC. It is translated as CASSPTGNFGYTF.

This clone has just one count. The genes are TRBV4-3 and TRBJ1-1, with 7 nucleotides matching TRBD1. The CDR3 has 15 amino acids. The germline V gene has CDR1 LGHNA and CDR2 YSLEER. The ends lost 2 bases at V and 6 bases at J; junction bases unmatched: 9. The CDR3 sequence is CASSQITGANAEAFF. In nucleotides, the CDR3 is TGCGCCAGCAGCCAAATCACAGGGGCTAATGCTGAAGCTTTCTTT.

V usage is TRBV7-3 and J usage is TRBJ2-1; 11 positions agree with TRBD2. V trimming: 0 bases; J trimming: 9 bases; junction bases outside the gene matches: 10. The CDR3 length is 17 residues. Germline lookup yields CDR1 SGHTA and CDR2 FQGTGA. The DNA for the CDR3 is TGTGCCAGCAGCTTAACGCACGGTAGCGGGGGGGTTGGTGAGCAGTTCTTC. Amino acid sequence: CASSLTHGSGGVGEQFF.

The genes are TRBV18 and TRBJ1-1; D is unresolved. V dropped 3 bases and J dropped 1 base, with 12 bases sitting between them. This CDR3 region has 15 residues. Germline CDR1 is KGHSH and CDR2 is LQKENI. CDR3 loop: CASSPPGVGNTEAFF. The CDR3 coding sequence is TGTGCCAGCTCACCCCCCGGGGTAGGGAACACTGAAGCTTTCTTT.

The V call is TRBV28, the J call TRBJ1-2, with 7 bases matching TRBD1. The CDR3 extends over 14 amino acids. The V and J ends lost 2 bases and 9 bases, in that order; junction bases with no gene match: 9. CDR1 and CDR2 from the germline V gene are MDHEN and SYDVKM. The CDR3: CASSLGTALSSYTF. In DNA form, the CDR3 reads TGTGCCAGCAGTTTAGGGACAGCCCTATCGAGCTACACCTTC.

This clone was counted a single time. This chain's CDR3 is CASSRVQPQHF. CDR3 DNA: TGTGCCAGCAGCCGGGTTCAGCCCCAGCATTTT. The chain couples TRBV5-5 to TRBJ1-5; D is ambiguous. The CDR3 totals 11 residues. V was trimmed by 4 bases and J by 6 bases, leaving 5 bases between them. CDR1 is SGHKS and CDR2 is YYEKEE in the germline V gene (reference sequence).

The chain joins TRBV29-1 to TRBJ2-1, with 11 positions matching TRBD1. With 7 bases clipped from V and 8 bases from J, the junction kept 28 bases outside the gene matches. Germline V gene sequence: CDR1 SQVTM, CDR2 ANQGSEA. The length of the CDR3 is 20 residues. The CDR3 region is CSDFFDYGQGAYWYLDEQFF. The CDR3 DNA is TGCAGCGACTTTTTTGATTATGGACAGGGGGCGTATTGGTATTTGGATGAGCAGTTCTTC.

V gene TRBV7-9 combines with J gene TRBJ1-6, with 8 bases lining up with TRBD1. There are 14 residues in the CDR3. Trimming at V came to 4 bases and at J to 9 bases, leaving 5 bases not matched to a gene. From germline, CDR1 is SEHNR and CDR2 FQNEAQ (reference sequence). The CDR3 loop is CASSWTGSFSPLHF. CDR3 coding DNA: TGTGCCAGCAGCTGGACAGGGAGTTTTTCACCCCTCCACTTT.

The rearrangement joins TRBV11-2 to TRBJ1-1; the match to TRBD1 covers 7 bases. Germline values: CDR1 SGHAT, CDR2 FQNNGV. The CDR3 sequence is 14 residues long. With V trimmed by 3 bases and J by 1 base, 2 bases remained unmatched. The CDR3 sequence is CASSFDRANTEAFF. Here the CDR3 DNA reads TGTGCCAGCAGCTTTGACAGGGCGAACACTGAAGCTTTCTTT.

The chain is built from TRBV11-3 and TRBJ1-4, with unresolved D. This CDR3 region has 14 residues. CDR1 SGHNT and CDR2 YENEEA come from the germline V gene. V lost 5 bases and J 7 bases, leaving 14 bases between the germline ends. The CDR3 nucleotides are TGTGCCAGCAGCCTCGGCGGCAGCGGTGAAAAACTGTTTTTT. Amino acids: CASSLGGSGEKLFF.

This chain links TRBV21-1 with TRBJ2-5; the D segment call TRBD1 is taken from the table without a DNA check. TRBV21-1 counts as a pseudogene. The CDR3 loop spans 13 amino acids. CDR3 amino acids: CASGQATQETQYF. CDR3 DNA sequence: TGTGCCAGCGGACAGGCGACCCAAGAGACCCAGTACTTC.

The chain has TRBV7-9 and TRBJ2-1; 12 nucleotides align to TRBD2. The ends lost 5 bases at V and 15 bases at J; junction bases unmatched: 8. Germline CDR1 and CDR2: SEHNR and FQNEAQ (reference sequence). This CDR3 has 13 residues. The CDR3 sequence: CASSPGLAGLLFF. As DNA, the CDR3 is TGTGCCAGCAGCCCAGGACTAGCGGGATTGCTGTTCTTC.

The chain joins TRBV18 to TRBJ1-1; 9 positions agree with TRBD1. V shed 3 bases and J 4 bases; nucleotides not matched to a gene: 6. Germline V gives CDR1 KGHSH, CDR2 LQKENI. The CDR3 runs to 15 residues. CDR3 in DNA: TGTGCCAGCTCACCGGGACAGGGAAGGGGCACTGAAGCTTTCTTT. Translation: CASSPGQGRGTEAFF.

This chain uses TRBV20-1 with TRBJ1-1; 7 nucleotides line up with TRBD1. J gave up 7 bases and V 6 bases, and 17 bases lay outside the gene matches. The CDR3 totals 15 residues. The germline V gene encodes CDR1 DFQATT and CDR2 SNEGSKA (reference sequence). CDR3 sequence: CSASLPGQSLLEAFF. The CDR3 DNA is TGCAGTGCGAGTTTGCCGGGACAGTCATTACTTGAAGCTTTCTTT.

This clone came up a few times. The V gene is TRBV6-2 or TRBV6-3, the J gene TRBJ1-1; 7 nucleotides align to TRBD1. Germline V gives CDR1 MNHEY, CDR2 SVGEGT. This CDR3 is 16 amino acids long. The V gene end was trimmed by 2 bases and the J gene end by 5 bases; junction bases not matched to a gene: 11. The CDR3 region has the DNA TGTGCCAGCAGTTACCCAGGACAGGAAAGTCGGACTGAAGCTTTCTTT. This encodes CASSYPGQESRTEAFF.

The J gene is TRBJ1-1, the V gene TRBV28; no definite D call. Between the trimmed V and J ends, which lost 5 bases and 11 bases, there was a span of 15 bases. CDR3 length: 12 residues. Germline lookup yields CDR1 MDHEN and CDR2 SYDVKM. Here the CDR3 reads CASSSRTRGAFF. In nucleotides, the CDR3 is TGTGCCAGCAGTAGTAGGACTCGAGGGGCTTTCTTT.

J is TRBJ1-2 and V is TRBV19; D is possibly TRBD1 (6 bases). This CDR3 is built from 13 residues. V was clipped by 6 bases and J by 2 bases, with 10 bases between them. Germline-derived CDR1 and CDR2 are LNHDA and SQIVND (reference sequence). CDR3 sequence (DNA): TGTGCCAGTAGCCTCACAGGGAACTATGGCTACACCTTC. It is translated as CASSLTGNYGYTF.

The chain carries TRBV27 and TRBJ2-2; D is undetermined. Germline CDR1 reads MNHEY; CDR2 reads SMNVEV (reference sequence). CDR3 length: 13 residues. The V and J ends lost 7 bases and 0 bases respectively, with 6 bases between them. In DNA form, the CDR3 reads TGTGCCAGCAAAGCTGCGAACACCGGGGAGCTGTTTTTT. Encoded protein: CASKAANTGELFF.

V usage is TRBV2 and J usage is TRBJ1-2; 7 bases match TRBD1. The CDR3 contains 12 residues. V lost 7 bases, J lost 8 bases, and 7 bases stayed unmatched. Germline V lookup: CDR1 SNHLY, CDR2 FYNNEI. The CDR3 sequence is CASKEDRLGYTF. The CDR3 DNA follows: TGTGCCAGCAAGGAGGACAGGCTGGGCTACACCTTC. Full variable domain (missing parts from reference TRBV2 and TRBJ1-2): EPEVTQTPSHQVTQMGQEVILRCVPISNHLYFYWYRQILGQKVEFLVSFYNNEISEKSEIFDDQFSVERPDGSNFTLKIRSTKLEDSAMYFCASKEDRLGYTFGSGTRLTVV.

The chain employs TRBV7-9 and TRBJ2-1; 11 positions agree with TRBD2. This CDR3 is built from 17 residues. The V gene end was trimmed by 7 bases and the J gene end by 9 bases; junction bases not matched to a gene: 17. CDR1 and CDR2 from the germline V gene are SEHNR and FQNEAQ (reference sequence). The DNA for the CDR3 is TGTGCCAGCAATGAGAGGGGACTAGCGGACCGTCTGGGTGAGCAGTTCTTC. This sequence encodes CASNERGLADRLGEQFF.

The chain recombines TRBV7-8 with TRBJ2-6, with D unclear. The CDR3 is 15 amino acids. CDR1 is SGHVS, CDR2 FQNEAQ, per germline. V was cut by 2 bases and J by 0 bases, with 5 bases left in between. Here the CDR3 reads CASSLYISGANVLTF. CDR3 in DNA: TGTGCCAGCAGCTTATACATCTCTGGGGCCAACGTCCTGACTTTC. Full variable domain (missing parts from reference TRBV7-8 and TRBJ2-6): GAGVSQSPRYKVAKRGQDVALRCDPISGHVSLFWYQQALGQGPEFLTYFQNEAQLDKSGLPSDRFFAERPEGSVSTLKIQRTQQEDSAVYLCASSLYISGANVLTFGAGSRLTVL.

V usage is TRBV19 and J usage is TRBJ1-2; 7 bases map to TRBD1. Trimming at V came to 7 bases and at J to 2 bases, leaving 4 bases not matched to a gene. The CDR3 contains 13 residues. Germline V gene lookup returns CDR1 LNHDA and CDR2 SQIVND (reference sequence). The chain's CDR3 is CASTSDRNYGYTF. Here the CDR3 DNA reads TGTGCCAGTACCTCGGACAGGAACTATGGCTACACCTTC.

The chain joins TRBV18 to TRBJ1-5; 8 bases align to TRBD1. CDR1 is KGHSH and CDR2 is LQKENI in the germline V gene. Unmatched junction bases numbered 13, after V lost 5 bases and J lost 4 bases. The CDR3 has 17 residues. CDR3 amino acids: CASSSNLQGADNQPQHF. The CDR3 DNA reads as TGTGCCAGCTCATCAAACTTGCAGGGGGCAGATAATCAGCCCCAGCATTTT.

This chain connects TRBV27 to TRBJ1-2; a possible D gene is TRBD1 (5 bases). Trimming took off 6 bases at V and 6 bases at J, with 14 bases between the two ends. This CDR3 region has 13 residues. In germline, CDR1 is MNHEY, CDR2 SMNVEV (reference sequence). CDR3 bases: TGTGCCAGCAGCATGTGGCAGGGCCATGGCTACACCTTC. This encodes CASSMWQGHGYTF.

As DNA, the CDR3 is TGTGCCAGCCAGGTCCAATACAATGAGCAGTTCTTC. This translates into CASQVQYNEQFF. The genes are TRBV2 and TRBJ2-1; D is unresolved. Trimming shortened V by 8 bases and J by 4 bases, and 9 bases separated the two germline ends. CDR1 is SNHLY, CDR2 FYNNEI, per germline. The CDR3 contains 12 residues.

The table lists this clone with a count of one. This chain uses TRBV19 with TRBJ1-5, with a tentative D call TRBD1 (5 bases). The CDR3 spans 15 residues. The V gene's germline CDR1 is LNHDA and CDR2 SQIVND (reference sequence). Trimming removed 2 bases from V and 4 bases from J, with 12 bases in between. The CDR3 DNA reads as TGTGCCAGTAGTATATCGGGGGGGAGGAATCAGCCCCAGCATTTT. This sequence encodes CASSISGGRNQPQHF. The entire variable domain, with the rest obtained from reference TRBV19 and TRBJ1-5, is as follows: DGGITQSPKYLFRKEGQNVTLSCEQNLNHDAMYWYRQDPGQGLRLIYYSQIVNDFQKGDIAEGYSVSREKKESFPLTVTSAQKNPTAFYLCASSISGGRNQPQHFGDGTRLSIL.